The entry that follows covers one TCR beta chain sequence. This record belongs to a study of blood T cell repertoires in COVID-19. Membership in each cohort depended on participant-reported clinical history. Authors' processing steps: Amplifying reference gene primers gave estimates of nucleated cell counts. Sequencing was performed with immunoSEQ multiplex PCR; in TCRdb, only in-frame clones are kept and a portion is missing. From that table come the V and J calls and clone size; the DNA was used to work out D and trimming. The top ten clones hold around 5.1% of a sample with roughly 180,000 clones, about 84% of them seen once. The sample taken for sequencing was PBMCs or T cells enriched from blood (not recorded which). This clonotype was sampled from a woman in her 40s with acute COVID-19.

CDR3 nucleotide sequence: TGTGCCAGCAGTGAGGACAGGGCCTATAATTCACCCCTCCACTTT. This gives the protein CASSEDRAYNSPLHF. V usage is TRBV9 and J usage is TRBJ1-6, with 8 bases identical to TRBD1. Germline V gene data show CDR1 as SGDLS and CDR2 as YYNGEE. V shed 5 bases, J shed 2 bases, and the junction held 3 bases outside the gene matches. The CDR3 sequence is 15 residues long.